This TCR beta chain was captured by sequencing in a study of cytotoxic CD8 clonotypes in ibrutinib-treated CLL. The overall study: With a range of 6 to 36, the median treatment time before response samples were taken was about twelve months.

This CDR3 has 13 residues. CDR1 and CDR2 from the germline V gene are MNHEY and SVGAGI. V was clipped by 6 bases and J by 10 bases, with 13 bases between them. Libraries were prepared by immunoSEQ multiplex PCR; TCRdb keeps only in-frame clonotypes and omits some of them. Of 200,000 to 250,000 clones in the sample, nearly 80% are singletons; the top ten hold about an eighth. To note about this clone: Its antigen is not identified.

Points from the study as a whole: Under therapy, public clonotypes either contracted or stayed stable, and they were uncommon. Clonality correlated strongly with circulating CD8+ T cells and exceeded age-matched healthy donors at baseline.

The chain carries TRBV6-5 and TRBJ1-6; D not resolved. Sequencing was performed on PBMCs, taken after 12 months of ibrutinib treatment. The clonotype originates from a human donor with chronic lymphocytic leukemia. CDR3 in amino acids: CASRRRSGSPLHF. DNA for the CDR3: TGTGCCAGCAGGAGGCGTAGTGGGTCACCCCTCCACTTT.